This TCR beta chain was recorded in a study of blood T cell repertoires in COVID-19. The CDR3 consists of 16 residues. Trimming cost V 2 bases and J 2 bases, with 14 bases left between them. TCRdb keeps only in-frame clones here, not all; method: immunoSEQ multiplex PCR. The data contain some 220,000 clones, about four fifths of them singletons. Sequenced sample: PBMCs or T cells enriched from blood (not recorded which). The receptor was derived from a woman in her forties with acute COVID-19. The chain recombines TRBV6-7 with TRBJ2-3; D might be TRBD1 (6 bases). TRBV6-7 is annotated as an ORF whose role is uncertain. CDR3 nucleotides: TGTGCCAGCAGTTACCTCGGGACATCAGCCACAGATACGCAGTATTTT. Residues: CASSYLGTSATDTQYF.